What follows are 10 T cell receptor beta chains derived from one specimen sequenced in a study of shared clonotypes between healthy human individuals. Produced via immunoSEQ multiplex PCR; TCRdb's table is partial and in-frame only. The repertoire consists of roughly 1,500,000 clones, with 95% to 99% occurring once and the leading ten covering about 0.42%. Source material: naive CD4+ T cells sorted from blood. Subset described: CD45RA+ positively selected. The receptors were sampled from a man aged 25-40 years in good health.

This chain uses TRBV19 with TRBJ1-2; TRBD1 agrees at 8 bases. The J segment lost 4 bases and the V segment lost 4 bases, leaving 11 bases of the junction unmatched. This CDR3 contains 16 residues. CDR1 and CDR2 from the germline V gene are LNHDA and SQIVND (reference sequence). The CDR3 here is CASSRGQEWRLYGYTF. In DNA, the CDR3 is TGTGCCAGTAGTAGGGGACAGGAATGGAGGCTCTATGGCTACACCTTC.

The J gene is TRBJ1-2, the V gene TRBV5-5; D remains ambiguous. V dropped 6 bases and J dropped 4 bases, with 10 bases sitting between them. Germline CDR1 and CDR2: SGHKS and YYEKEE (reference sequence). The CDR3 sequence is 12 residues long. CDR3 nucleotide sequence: TGTGCCAGCAACAAAGACCTCTATGGCTACACCTTC. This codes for CASNKDLYGYTF.

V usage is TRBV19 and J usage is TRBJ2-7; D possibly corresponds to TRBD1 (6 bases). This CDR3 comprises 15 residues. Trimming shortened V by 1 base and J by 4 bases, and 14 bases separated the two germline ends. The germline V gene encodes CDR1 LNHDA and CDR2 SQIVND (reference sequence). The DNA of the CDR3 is TGTGCCAGTAGTATAGCTGCTGGGGGCGGATACGAGCAGTACTTC. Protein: CASSIAAGGGYEQYF.

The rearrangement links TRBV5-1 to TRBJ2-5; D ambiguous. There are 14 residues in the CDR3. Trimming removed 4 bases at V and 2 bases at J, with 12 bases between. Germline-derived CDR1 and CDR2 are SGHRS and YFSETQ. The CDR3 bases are TGCGCCAGCAGCCCGGCGCAGATACAAGAGACCCAGTACTTC. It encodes CASSPAQIQETQYF.

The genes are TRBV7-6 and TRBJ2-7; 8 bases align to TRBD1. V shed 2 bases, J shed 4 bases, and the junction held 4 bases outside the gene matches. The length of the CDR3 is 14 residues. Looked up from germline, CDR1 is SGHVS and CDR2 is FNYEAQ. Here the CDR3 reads CASSLQGAIYEQYF. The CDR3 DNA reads TGTGCCAGCAGCTTACAGGGGGCGATTTACGAGCAGTACTTC.

For the CDR3, the DNA is TGTGCCAGCAGTGCTCAGGGGATACAATACAATGAGCAGTTCTTC. It is translated as CASSAQGIQYNEQFF. The chain joins TRBV6-1 to TRBJ2-1; tentatively, D is TRBD1 (6 bases). The CDR3 length is 15 residues. Germline V gives CDR1 MNHNS, CDR2 SASEGT. The germline V and J ends were trimmed by 4 bases and 4 bases, with 14 bases remaining between them.

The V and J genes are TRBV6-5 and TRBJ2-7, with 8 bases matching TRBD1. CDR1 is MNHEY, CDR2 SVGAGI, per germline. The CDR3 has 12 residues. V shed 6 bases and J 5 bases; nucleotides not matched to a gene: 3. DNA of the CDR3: TGTGCCAGCAGCTGGACAGGGCACGAGCAGTACTTC. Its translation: CASSWTGHEQYF.

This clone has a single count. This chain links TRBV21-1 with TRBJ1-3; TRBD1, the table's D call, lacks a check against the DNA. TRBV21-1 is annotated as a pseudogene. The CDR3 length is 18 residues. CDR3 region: CASSKGGTGTNSGNTIYF. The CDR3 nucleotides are TGTGCCAGCAGCAAAGGGGGAACAGGGACGAACTCTGGAAACACCATATATTTT.

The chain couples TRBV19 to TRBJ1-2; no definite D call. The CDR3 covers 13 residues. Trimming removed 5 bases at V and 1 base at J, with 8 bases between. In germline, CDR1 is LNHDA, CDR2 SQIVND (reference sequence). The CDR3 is CASSPTFNYGYTF. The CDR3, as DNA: TGTGCCAGTAGTCCAACTTTTAACTATGGCTACACCTTC.

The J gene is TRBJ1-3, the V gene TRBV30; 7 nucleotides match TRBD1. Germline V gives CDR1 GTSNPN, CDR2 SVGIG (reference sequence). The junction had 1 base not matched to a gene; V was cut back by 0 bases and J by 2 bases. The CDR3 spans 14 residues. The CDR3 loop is CAWSVQGPGNTIYF. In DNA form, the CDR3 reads TGTGCCTGGAGTGTACAGGGGCCTGGAAACACCATATATTTT.